This TCR beta chain was recorded in a study of blood T cell repertoires in COVID-19. The wider study: Researchers got acute and convalescent COVID-19 samples from the United States, Italy and Spain.

V lost 2 bases, J lost 0 bases, and 8 bases lay in between. Germline V gene lookup returns CDR1 SGHNT and CDR2 YYREEE (reference sequence). This CDR3 spans 14 amino acids. Original processing methods: Amplification from reference gene primers served as the basis for estimated nucleated cell counts. Assay used: immunoSEQ multiplex PCR; TCRdb lists only in-frame clones, some missing. V, J and clone size reflect that table, while D and trimming were determined from the DNA. This sample has 150,000 to 200,000 clones, with more than 65% found just once. This TCR derives from a woman aged 45 to 65 with acute COVID-19. What was sequenced was PBMCs or T cells enriched from blood (not recorded which). The chain joins TRBV5-4 to TRBJ1-1, with D perhaps TRBD1 (6 bases). CDR3 coding DNA: TGTGCCAGCAGCTTCGGGACACTGAACACTGAAGCTTTCTTT. The encoded protein is CASSFGTLNTEAFF.